The next 28 T cell receptor beta chains were all read from a single sample in a study of human T cells and chemical hapten exposure. TCRdb independently ran MiXCR on the RACE reads; one entry per CDR3 protein. The sample yields 90,000 or so distinct CDR3 sequences, about 8% seen once. The time point was: pre-sensitization, week 0. Regarding treatment: therapeutic diphenylcyclopropenone sensitization with weekly scalp DPC. The sequencing used whole blood, collected in connection with sensitization to the hapten diphenylcyclopropenone (DPC). Receptor source: a man aged 35 to 55 with alopecia areata. Some clones in this sample may be carry-over from other donors' samples.

This clonotype was seen many times. This chain joins TRBV11-2 and TRBJ2-6; tentative D call: TRBD1 (6 bases). Germline assignment: CDR1 SGHAT and CDR2 FQNNGV. The CDR3 loop spans 16 amino acids. Trimming stripped 5 bases from V and 4 bases from J, with 15 bases between. CDR3 nucleotide sequence: TGTGCCAGCAGCATAATGGGGGCTCAGGGGGCCAACGTCCTGACTTTC. Translated, it gives CASSIMGAQGANVLTF.

This clonotype was counted a few times. V usage is TRBV6-5 and J usage is TRBJ2-7; D not resolved. Germline CDR1 MNHEY, CDR2 SVGAGI. CDR3 length: 11 residues. Trimming left V 4 bases short and J 4 bases short, with 5 bases between. DNA for the CDR3: TGTGCCAGCAGTTGGGGATACGAGCAGTACTTC. Translating it yields CASSWGYEQYF.

This clonotype has just a few counts. This rearrangement joins TRBV6-6 to TRBJ2-2, with TRBD2 matching over 14 bases. The V gene end was trimmed by 6 bases and the J gene end by 6 bases; junction bases not matched to a gene: 6. The CDR3 loop spans 16 amino acids. The germline V gene has CDR1 MNHNY and CDR2 SVGAGI (reference sequence). The CDR3 spells CASRRMTSGRAGELFF. The CDR3 DNA is TGTGCCAGCAGGCGCATGACTAGCGGGAGGGCCGGGGAGCTGTTTTTT.

On this clonotype: A much bigger clone sits one base away, suggesting this may be a read error. The gene calls are TRBV29-1 and TRBJ2-7, with a tentative D call TRBD2 (5 bases). The CDR3 has 12 residues. The ends were cut back, 3 bases at V and 5 bases at J, with 11 bases in the middle. The germline V gene has CDR1 SQVTM and CDR2 ANQGSEA. CDR3 in amino acids: CSVDRLGDEQYF. As DNA, the CDR3 is TGCAGCGTTGACAGGTTGGGAGACGAGCAGTACTTC.

This clonotype has only a few counts. The chain carries TRBV20-1 and TRBJ2-3; 11 bases are a match to TRBD1. CDR3 size: 12 residues. Germline V gene data show CDR1 as DFQATT and CDR2 as SNEGSKA (reference sequence). The CDR3 DNA reads as TGCAGCGGACAGGGGGCGCGAGATACGCAGTATTTT. Translating gives CSGQGARDTQYF.

This clonotype was recorded many times. The chain employs TRBV12-3 or TRBV12-4 and TRBJ2-7; 7 bases map to TRBD1. This CDR3 region has 16 residues. Unmatched junction bases numbered 7, after V lost 1 base and J lost 1 base. CDR3 nucleotides: TGTGCCAGCAGTTTAGTCGAACAGGGGACATCCTACGAGCAGTACGTC. Its translation: CASSLVEQGTSYEQYV.

This clonotype was counted at least ten times. This rearrangement joins TRBV25-1 to TRBJ2-4; D call uncertain. The CDR3 spans 13 residues. Deletions cut 4 bases from V and 6 bases from J, with 10 bases between. The V gene's germline CDR1 is MGHDK and CDR2 SYGVNS. In DNA form, the CDR3 reads TGTGCCAGCAGTGTCACCCGGAGAAACATTCAGTACTTC. Its translation: CASSVTRRNIQYF.

This clonotype was counted at least ten times. The V and J genes are TRBV24-1 and TRBJ2-3; the D gene is possibly TRBD2 (6 bases). With 9 bases removed from V and 14 bases from J, the gap between germline ends came to 20 bases. The CDR3 totals 12 residues. Germline V gene data show CDR1 as KGHDR and CDR2 as SFDVKD. The CDR3 DNA follows: TGTGCCACCCGCGGGGTTTCGGGGGACCTGTATTTT. It yields the protein CATRGVSGDLYF.

This clonotype was picked up a small number of times. The rearrangement uses TRBV5-1 and TRBJ2-4; D possibly corresponds to TRBD2 (6 bases). In germline, CDR1 is SGHRS, CDR2 YFSETQ. The V gene lost 4 bases and the J gene lost 8 bases, with 13 bases spanning the gap. This CDR3 is built from 13 residues. CDR3 protein: CASSMGPGDIQYF. CDR3 nucleotides: TGCGCCAGCAGCATGGGACCGGGAGACATTCAGTACTTC.

This clonotype was observed many times. J is TRBJ1-2 and V is TRBV29-1, with 12 bases fitting TRBD1. From germline, CDR1 is SQVTM and CDR2 ANQGSEA. The CDR3 has 16 residues. Trimming took 7 bases from V and 4 from J; bases not matched to a gene: 13. The CDR3 nucleotides read TGCAGCGCCGAAAAAAGGGGACAGGGGGCAGTCTATGGCTACACCTTC. It yields the protein CSAEKRGQGAVYGYTF. The full variable domain, rest sourced from reference TRBV29-1 and TRBJ1-2, is SAVISQKPSRDICQRGTSLTIQCQVDSQVTMMFWYRQQPGQSLTLIATANQGSEATYESGFVIDKFPISRPNLTFSTLTVSNMSPEDSSIYLCSAEKRGQGAVYGYTFGSGTRLTVV.

This clonotype showed up just a few times. The chain uses TRBV25-1 and TRBJ2-1; 9 bases match TRBD2. V shed 3 bases and J 6 bases; nucleotides not matched to a gene: 3. The CDR3 has 14 amino acids. Germline-derived CDR1 and CDR2 are MGHDK and SYGVNS. The CDR3 is CASSDALAGNEQFF. CDR3 nucleotides: TGTGCCAGCAGTGATGCACTAGCGGGCAATGAGCAGTTCTTC.

In this sample, this clonotype turned up many times. This sequence joins TRBV27 and TRBJ2-7; 7 bases map to TRBD1. CDR3 length: 14 residues. CDR1 and CDR2 (germline): MNHEY, SMNVEV (reference sequence). V trimming: 3 bases; J trimming: 0 bases; junction bases outside the gene matches: 2. Written as DNA, the CDR3 is TGTGCCAGCAGTTTCCGACAGGGCTCCTACGAGCAGTACGTC. This sequence encodes CASSFRQGSYEQYV.

The chain couples TRBV6-6 to TRBJ2-5; possible D gene TRBD2, 7 bases. The germline V gene encodes CDR1 MNHNY and CDR2 SVGAGI (reference sequence). This CDR3 has 15 residues. Trimming left V 9 bases short and J 3 bases short, with 20 bases between. The CDR3 region has the DNA TGTGCCAGTTTTGACCGGGAGGCAGGGGAAGAGACCCAGTACTTC. It is translated as CASFDREAGEETQYF.

The chain is built from TRBV23-1 and TRBJ2-2; 7 nucleotides line up with TRBD1. TRBV23-1 is annotated as an ORF whose role is uncertain. J lost 5 bases, V lost 3 bases, and 9 bases had no gene match. CDR3 length: 16 amino acids. CDR3 nucleotides: TGCGCCAGCAGTCACCTACAGGGGACGGAGACCGGGGAGCTGTTTTTT. Protein: CASSHLQGTETGELFF.

This clonotype was seen ten or more times. The chain has TRBV5-1 and TRBJ2-7, with TRBD1 matching 9 bases. The CDR3 has 16 residues. CDR1 SGHRS and CDR2 YFSETQ come from the germline V gene. V trimming: 4 bases; J trimming: 0 bases; junction bases outside the gene matches: 8. The CDR3 sequence is CASSAGQGKSSYEQYV. CDR3 DNA sequence: TGCGCCAGCAGCGCAGGACAGGGGAAAAGCTCCTACGAGCAGTACGTC.

This clonotype was picked up many times. The CDR3 sequence is CSASAGARDEKLFF. The CDR3 nucleotides are TGCAGTGCTTCCGCCGGGGCGCGAGATGAAAAACTGTTTTTT. The V gene is TRBV20-1, the J gene TRBJ1-4, with D perhaps TRBD1 (5 bases). CDR3 length equals 14 residues. With 5 bases removed from V and 6 bases from J, the gap between germline ends came to 16 bases. From germline, CDR1 is DFQATT and CDR2 SNEGSKA (reference sequence).

J is TRBJ2-3 and V is TRBV12-3 or TRBV12-4, with D unclear. CDR3 length: 17 residues. The V gene lost 4 bases and the J gene lost 5 bases, with 22 bases spanning the gap. The chain's CDR3 is CASSSLPFYGIEDTQYF. For the CDR3, the DNA is TGTGCCAGCAGTTCCCTTCCTTTTTATGGGATTGAAGATACGCAGTATTTT.

The chain's CDR3 is CASSPRTGSSGANVLTF. CDR3 in DNA: TGTGCCAGCTCACCAAGGACAGGGAGCTCTGGGGCCAACGTCCTGACTTTC. The V call is TRBV18, the J call TRBJ2-6; 8 nucleotides match TRBD1. After removal of 2 bases from V and 0 bases from J, the junction contained 3 bases not matched to a gene. Germline loops: CDR1 KGHSH, CDR2 LQKENI. This CDR3 has 17 amino acids.

This clonotype was seen ten or more times. The chain has TRBV6-6 and TRBJ1-5; TRBD1 aligns across 10 bases. The CDR3 spans 18 residues. V was clipped by 8 bases and J by 0 bases; unmatched bases: 13. The germline CDR1 and CDR2 sequences are MNHNY and SVGAGI (reference sequence). The CDR3 loop reads CASGPAGQGRFSNQPQHF. DNA of the CDR3: TGTGCCAGCGGTCCTGCGGGACAGGGGCGGTTTAGCAATCAGCCCCAGCATTTT.

The J gene is TRBJ1-1, the V gene TRBV18; TRBD1 agrees at 9 bases. From germline, CDR1 is KGHSH and CDR2 LQKENI. Unmatched junction bases numbered 6, after V lost 3 bases and J lost 1 base. The CDR3 extends over 16 amino acids. The CDR3 is CASSPTTQGANTEAFF. The CDR3, as DNA: TGTGCCAGCTCACCGACAACACAGGGGGCGAACACTGAAGCTTTCTTT.

A few counts support this clonotype. This sequence joins TRBV14 and TRBJ2-7; a possible D gene is TRBD1 (5 bases). CDR1 and CDR2 from the germline V gene are SGHDN and FVKESK. This CDR3 contains 14 residues. Trimming removed 0 bases at V and 6 bases at J, with 12 bases between. CDR3 loop: CASSQEQGYAEQYF. The DNA for the CDR3 is TGTGCCAGCAGCCAAGAGCAGGGTTACGCCGAGCAGTACTTC.

The chain couples TRBV18 to TRBJ1-5; no firm D call. Germline V CDR1 and CDR2: KGHSH, LQKENI. This CDR3 region has 16 residues. V was cut by 3 bases and J by 2 bases, with 14 bases left in between. CDR3 in amino acids: CASSPSPDGGNQPQHF. The CDR3 DNA reads as TGTGCCAGCTCACCTTCTCCCGATGGTGGCAATCAGCCCCAGCATTTT.

This clonotype has just a few counts. The chain is built from TRBV5-4 and TRBJ1-1; 11 positions agree with TRBD1. The germline CDR1 and CDR2 sequences are SGHNT and YYREEE (reference sequence). The CDR3 is 14 residues long. J lost 7 bases, V lost 0 bases, and 2 bases had no gene match. This CDR3 is CASSLAGTGGEAFF. The CDR3 coding sequence is TGTGCCAGCAGCTTGGCTGGGACAGGGGGTGAAGCTTTCTTT.

The chain couples TRBV6-2 or TRBV6-3 to TRBJ2-3, with D uncertain. Germline values: CDR1 MNHEY, CDR2 SVGEGT. The CDR3 length is 12 residues. Trimming took off 6 bases at V and 2 bases at J, with 6 bases between the two ends. The CDR3 loop reads CASSQFTDTQYF. Written as DNA, the CDR3 is TGTGCCAGCAGCCAATTCACAGATACGCAGTATTTT.

This clonotype was seen repeatedly, ten times or more. This chain uses TRBV7-9 with TRBJ2-3, with a tentative D call TRBD2 (5 bases). The CDR3 runs 15 residues. Germline values: CDR1 SEHNR, CDR2 FQNEAQ (reference sequence). Trimming pared 5 bases from V and 7 bases from J, leaving 19 bases between. The CDR3 region is CASSPPGILGNTQYF. The CDR3 DNA sequence: TGTGCCAGCAGCCCTCCCGGGATCCTCGGTAATACGCAGTATTTT.

The chain employs TRBV3-1 and TRBJ1-4; 7 bases align to TRBD1. Germline lookup yields CDR1 LGHDT and CDR2 YNNKEL (reference sequence). CDR3 size: 18 residues. Trimming cost V 5 bases and J 4 bases; bases outside gene matches: 16. The CDR3 sequence: CASSYLQGRGRGNEKLFF. The DNA of the CDR3 is TGTGCCAGCAGCTACTTACAGGGGAGGGGGAGAGGTAATGAAAAACTGTTTTTT.

This clonotype was seen ten or more times. The chain joins TRBV7-3 to TRBJ2-3; D remains ambiguous. CDR3 length: 13 amino acids. Looked up from germline, CDR1 is SGHTA and CDR2 is FQGTGA. Trimming removed 2 bases from V and 5 bases from J, with 8 bases in between. CDR3 amino acids: CASSLSSRDTQYF. In nucleotides, the CDR3 is TGTGCCAGCAGCTTATCATCACGAGATACGCAGTATTTT.

This clonotype was counted a few times. The V gene is TRBV19, the J gene TRBJ2-7; D gene ambiguous. Germline V gene lookup returns CDR1 LNHDA and CDR2 SQIVND (reference sequence). Trimming shortened V by 7 bases and J by 0 bases, and 13 bases separated the two germline ends. The CDR3 length is 14 residues. This CDR3 is CASNPRVGSYEQYF. CDR3 DNA sequence: TGTGCCAGTAATCCCCGAGTCGGCTCCTACGAGCAGTACTTC.